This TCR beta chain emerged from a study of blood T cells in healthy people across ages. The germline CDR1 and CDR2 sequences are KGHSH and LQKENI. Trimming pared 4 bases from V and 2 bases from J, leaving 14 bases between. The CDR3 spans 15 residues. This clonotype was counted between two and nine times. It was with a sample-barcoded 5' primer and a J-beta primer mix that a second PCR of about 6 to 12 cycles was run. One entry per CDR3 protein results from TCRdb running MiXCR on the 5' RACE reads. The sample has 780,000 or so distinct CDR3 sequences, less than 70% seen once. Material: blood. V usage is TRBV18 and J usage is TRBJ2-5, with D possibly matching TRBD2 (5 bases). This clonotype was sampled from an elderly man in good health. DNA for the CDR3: TGTGCCAGCTCACTCCAGCGGCTCACTCAAGAGACCCAGTACTTC. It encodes CASSLQRLTQETQYF.